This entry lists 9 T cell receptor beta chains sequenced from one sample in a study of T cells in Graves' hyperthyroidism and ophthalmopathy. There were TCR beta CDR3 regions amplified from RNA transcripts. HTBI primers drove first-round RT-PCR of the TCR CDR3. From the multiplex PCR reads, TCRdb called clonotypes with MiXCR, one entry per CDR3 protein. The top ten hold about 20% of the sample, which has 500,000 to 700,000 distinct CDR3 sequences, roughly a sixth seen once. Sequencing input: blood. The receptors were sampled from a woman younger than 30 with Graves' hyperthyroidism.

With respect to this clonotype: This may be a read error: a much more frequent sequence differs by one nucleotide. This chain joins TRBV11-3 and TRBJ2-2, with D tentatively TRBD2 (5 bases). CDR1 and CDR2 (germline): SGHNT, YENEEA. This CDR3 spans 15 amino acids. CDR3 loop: CASSPAGSRTGELSF. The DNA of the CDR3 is TGTGCCAGCTCTCCCGCGGGCTCGCGCACCGGGGAGCTGTCTTTT.

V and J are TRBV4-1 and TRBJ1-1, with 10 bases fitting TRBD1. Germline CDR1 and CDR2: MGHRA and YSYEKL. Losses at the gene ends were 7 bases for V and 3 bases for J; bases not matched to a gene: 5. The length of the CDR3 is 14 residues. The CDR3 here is CASMIGQGDTEAFF. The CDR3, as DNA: TGCGCCAGCATGATCGGACAGGGGGACACTGAAGCTTTCTTT.

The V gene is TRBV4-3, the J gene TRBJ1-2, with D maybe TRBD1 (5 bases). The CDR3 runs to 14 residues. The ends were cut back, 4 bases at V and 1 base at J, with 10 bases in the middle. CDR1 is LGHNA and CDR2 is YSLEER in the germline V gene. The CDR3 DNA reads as TGCGCCAGCAGCCCCGGGACGGTTAACTATGGCTACACCTTC. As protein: CASSPGTVNYGYTF.

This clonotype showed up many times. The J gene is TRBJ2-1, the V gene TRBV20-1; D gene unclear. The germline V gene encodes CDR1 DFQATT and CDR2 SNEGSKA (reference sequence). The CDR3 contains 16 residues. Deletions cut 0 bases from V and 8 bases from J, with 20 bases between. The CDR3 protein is CSARDSSPAAIDEQFF. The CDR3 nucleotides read TGCAGTGCTAGAGATTCCTCCCCGGCAGCGATCGATGAGCAGTTCTTC.

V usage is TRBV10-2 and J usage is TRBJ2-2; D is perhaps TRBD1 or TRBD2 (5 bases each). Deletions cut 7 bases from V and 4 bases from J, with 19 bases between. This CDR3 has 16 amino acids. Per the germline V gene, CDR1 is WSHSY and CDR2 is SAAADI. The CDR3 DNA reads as TGCGCCAGCACTGCCCTGGGGAGACAGCTCACCGGGGAGCTGTTTTTT. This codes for CASTALGRQLTGELFF.

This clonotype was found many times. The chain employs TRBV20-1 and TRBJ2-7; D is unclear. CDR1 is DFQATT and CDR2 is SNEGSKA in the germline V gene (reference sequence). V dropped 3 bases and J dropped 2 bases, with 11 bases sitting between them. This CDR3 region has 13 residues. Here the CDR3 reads CSASVKEPYEQYF. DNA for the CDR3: TGCAGTGCTAGTGTGAAGGAACCCTACGAGCAGTACTTC.

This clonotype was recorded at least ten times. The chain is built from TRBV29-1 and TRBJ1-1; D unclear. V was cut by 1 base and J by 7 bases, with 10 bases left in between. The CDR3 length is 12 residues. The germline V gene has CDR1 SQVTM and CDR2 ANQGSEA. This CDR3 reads CSVEVGRSEAFF. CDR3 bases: TGCAGCGTTGAAGTAGGCAGGAGTGAAGCTTTCTTT.

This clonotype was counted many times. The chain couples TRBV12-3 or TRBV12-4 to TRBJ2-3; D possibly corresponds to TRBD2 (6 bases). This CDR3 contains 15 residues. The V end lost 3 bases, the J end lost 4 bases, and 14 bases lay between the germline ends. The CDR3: CASSLTSGNADTQYF. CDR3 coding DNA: TGTGCCAGCAGTTTGACTAGTGGAAACGCAGATACGCAGTATTTT.

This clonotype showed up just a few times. The CDR3 DNA follows: TGTGCCAGCAGGAGCGGGAGGGCCCGGACCGGGGAGCTGTTTTTT. This translates into CASRSGRARTGELFF. V usage is TRBV12-3 or TRBV12-4 and J usage is TRBJ2-2; 10 bases align to TRBD2. After removal of 6 bases from V and 5 bases from J, the junction contained 6 bases not matched to a gene. The CDR3 spans 15 residues.